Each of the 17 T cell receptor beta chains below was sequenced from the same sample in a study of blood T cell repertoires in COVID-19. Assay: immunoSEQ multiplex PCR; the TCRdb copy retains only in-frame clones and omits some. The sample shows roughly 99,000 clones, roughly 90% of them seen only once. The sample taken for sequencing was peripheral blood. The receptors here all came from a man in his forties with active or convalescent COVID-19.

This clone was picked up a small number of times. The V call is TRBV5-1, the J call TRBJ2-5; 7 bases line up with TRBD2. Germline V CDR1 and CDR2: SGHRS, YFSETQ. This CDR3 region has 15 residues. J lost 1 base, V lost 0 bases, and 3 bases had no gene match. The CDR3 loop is CASSLDRLAQETQYF. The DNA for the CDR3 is TGCGCCAGCAGCTTGGACCGACTAGCCCAAGAGACCCAGTACTTC.

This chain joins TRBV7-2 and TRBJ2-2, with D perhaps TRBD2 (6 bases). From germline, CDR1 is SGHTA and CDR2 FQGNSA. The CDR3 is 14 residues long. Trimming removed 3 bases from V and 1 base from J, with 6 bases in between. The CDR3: CASSLEGNTGELFF. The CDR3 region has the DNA TGTGCCAGCAGCTTGGAGGGGAACACCGGGGAGCTGTTTTTT.

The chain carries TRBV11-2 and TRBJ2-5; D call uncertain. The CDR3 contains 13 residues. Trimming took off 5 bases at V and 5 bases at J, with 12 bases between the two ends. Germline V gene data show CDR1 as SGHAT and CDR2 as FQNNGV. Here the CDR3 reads CASSPNGWETQYF. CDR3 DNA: TGTGCCAGCAGCCCCAACGGGTGGGAGACCCAGTACTTC.

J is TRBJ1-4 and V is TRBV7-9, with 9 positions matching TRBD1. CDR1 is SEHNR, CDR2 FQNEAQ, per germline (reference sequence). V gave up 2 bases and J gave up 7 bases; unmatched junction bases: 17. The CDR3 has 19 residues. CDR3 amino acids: CASSLNRGPGQGFVEKLFF. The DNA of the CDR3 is TGTGCCAGCAGCTTAAACCGGGGCCCGGGACAGGGATTTGTTGAAAAACTGTTTTTT.

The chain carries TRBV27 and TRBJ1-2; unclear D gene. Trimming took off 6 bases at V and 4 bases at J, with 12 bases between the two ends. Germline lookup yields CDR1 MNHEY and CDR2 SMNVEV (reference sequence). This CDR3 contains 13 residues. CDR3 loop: CASSPVSGYGYTF. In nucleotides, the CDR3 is TGTGCCAGCAGCCCTGTGTCCGGCTATGGCTACACCTTC.

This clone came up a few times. In DNA, the CDR3 is TGTGCCAGCAGTCCAAGACAGGGAAGGAACACTGAAGCTTTCTTT. It codes for CASSPRQGRNTEAFF. The chain joins TRBV28 to TRBJ1-1, with 7 bases identical to TRBD1. This CDR3 has 15 amino acids. The germline V gene has CDR1 MDHEN and CDR2 SYDVKM. J gave up 1 base and V 5 bases, and 7 bases lay outside the gene matches.

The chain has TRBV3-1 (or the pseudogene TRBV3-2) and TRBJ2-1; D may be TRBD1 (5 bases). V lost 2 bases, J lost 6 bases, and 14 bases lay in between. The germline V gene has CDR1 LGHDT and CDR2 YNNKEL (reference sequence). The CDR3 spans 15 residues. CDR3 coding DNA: TGTGCCAGCAGCCAAAAAGTCAGGGCCTCCAATGAGCAGTTCTTC. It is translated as CASSQKVRASNEQFF.

The CDR3, as DNA: TGTGCCACCAGCAAGAGCGGGGGAGGCAATCAGCCCCAGCATTTT. Translation gives CATSKSGGGNQPQHF. V is TRBV15 and J is TRBJ1-5; D perhaps matches TRBD1 (5 bases). In germline, CDR1 is LNHNV, CDR2 YYDKDF (reference sequence). Trimming left V 4 bases short and J 2 bases short, with 12 bases between. The CDR3 has 15 residues.

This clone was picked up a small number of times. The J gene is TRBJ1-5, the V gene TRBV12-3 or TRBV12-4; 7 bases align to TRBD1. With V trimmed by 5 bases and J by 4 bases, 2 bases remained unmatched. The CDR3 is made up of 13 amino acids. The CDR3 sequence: CASSKDRNQPQHF. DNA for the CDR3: TGTGCCAGCAGTAAGGACAGGAATCAGCCCCAGCATTTT.

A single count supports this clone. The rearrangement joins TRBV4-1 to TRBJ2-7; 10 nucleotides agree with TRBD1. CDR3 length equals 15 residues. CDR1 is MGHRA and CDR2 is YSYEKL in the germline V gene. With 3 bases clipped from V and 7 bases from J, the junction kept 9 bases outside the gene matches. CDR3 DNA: TGCGCCAGCAGCCAGTCTGGGACAGGGGCGGGGGAGCAGTACTTC. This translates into CASSQSGTGAGEQYF.

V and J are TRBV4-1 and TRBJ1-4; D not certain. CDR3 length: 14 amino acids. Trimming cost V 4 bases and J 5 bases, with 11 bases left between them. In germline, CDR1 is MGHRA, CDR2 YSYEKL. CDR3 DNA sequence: TGCGCCAGCAGCCTAATAGGCGGAAATGAAAAACTGTTTTTT. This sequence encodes CASSLIGGNEKLFF.

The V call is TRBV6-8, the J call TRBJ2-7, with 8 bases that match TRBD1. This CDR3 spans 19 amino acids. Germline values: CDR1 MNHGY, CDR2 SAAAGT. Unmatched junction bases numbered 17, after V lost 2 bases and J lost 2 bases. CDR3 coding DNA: TGTGCCAGCAGTTACCACGGAAGGGAGAAACAGGGGGATACCTACGAGCAGTACTTC. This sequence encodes CASSYHGREKQGDTYEQYF.

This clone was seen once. CDR3 amino acids: CASSYRGWGDTQYF. DNA of the CDR3: TGTGCCAGCAGTTACCGGGGGTGGGGCGATACGCAGTATTTT. The chain combines TRBV6-5 with TRBJ2-3, with D possibly being TRBD2 (6 bases). Germline V gene sequence: CDR1 MNHEY, CDR2 SVGAGI. This CDR3 is built from 14 residues. The V end lost 2 bases, the J end lost 6 bases, and 12 bases lay between the germline ends.

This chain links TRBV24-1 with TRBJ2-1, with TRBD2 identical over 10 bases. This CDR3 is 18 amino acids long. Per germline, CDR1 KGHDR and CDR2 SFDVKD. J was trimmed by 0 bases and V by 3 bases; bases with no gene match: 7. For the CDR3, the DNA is TGTGCCACCAGTGATCCCGGGACTAGCGAGAGCTCCTACAATGAGCAGTTCTTC. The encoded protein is CATSDPGTSESSYNEQFF.

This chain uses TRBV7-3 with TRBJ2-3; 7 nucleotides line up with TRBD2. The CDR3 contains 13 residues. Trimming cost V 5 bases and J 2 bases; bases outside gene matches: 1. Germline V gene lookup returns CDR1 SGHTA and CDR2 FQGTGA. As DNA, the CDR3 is TGTGCCAGCAGCCGGGACTACACAGATACGCAGTATTTT. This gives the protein CASSRDYTDTQYF.

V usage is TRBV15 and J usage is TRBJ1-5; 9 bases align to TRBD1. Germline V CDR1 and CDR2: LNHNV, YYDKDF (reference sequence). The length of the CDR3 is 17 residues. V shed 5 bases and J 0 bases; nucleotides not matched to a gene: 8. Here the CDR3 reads CATSRRTGAYSNQPQHF. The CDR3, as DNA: TGTGCCACCAGCCGACGGACAGGGGCTTATAGCAATCAGCCCCAGCATTTT.

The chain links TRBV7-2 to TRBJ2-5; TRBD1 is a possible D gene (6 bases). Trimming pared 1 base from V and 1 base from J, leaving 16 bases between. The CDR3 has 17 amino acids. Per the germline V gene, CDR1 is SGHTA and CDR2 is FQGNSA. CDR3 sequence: CASSLGLLEGGQETQYF. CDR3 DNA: TGTGCCAGCAGCTTAGGGCTTCTGGAAGGGGGCCAAGAGACCCAGTACTTC.